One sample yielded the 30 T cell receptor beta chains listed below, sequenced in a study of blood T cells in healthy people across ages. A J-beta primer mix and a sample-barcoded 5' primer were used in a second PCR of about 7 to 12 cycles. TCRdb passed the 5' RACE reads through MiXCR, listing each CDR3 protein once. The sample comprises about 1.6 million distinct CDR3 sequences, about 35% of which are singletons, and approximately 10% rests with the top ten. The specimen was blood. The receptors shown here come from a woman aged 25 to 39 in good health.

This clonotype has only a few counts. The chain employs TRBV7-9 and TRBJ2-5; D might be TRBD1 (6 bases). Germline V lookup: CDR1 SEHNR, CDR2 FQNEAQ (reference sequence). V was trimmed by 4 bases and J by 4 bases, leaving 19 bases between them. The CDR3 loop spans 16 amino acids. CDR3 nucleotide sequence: TGTGCCAGCAGCTCCCCCCTAGGTAGAGGGGGAGAGACCCAGTACTTC. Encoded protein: CASSSPLGRGGETQYF.

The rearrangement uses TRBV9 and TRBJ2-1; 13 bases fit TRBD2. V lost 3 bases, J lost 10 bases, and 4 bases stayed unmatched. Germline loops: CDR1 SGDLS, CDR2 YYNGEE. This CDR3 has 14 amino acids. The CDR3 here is CASSEGTSGKEQFF. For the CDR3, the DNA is TGTGCCAGCAGCGAGGGGACTAGCGGGAAAGAGCAGTTCTTC.

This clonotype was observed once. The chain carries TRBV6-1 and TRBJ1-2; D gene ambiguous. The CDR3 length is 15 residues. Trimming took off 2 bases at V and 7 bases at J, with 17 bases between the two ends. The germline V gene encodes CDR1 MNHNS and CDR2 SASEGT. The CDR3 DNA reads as TGTGCCAGCAGTGAACCGGGCAGGCCTTTGGGTGGCTACACCTTC. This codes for CASSEPGRPLGGYTF.

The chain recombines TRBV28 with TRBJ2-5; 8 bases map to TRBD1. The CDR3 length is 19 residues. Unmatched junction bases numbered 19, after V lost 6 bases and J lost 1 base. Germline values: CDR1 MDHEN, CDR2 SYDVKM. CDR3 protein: CASSPPTVGTGGTQETQYF. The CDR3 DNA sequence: TGTGCCAGCAGCCCCCCCACTGTCGGAACAGGGGGAACCCAAGAGACCCAGTACTTC.

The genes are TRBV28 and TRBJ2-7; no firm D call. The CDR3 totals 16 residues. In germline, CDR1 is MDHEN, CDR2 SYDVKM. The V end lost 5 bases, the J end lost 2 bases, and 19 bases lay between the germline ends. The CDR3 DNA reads TGTGCCAGCAGTCCCCCTTGGCACCGGGTGGCCTACGAGCAGTACTTC. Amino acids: CASSPPWHRVAYEQYF.

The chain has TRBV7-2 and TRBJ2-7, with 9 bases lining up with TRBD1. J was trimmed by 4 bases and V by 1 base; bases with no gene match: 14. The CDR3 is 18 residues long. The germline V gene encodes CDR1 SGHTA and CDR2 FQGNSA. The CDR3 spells CASSLVYQTGTGKYEQYF. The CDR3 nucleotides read TGTGCCAGCAGCTTAGTTTACCAAACCGGGACAGGGAAATACGAGCAGTACTTC.

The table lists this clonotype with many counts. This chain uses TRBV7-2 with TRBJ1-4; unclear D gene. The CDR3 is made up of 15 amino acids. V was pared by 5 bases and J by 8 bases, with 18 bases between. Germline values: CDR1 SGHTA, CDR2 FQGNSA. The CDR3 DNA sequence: TGTGCCAGCAGCCTAGGAGGGAACCCAAAGGAAAAACTGTTTTTT. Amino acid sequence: CASSLGGNPKEKLFF.

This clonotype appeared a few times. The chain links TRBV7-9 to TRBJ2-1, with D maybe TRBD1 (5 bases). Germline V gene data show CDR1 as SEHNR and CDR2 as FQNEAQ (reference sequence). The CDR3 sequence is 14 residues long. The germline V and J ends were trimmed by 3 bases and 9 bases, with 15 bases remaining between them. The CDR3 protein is CASSFNQGPGEQFF. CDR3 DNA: TGTGCCAGCAGCTTCAATCAGGGTCCGGGTGAGCAGTTCTTC.

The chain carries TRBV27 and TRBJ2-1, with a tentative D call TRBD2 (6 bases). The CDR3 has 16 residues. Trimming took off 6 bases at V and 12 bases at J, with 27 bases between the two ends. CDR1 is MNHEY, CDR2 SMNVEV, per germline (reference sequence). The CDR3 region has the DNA TGTGCCAGCAGCCATGGACTATCCAGCCCGCTGGGGGGGCAGTTCTTC. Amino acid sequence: CASSHGLSSPLGGQFF.

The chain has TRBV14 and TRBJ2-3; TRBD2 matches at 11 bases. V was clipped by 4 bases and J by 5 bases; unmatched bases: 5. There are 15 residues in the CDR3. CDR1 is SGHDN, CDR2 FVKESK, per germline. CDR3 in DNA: TGTGCCAGCAGCCGACTAGCGGGACTTCAAGATACGCAGTATTTT. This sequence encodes CASSRLAGLQDTQYF. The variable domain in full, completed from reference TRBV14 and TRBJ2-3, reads EAGVTQFPSHSVIEKGQTVTLRCDPISGHDNLYWYRRVMGKEIKFLLHFVKESKQDESGMPNNRFLAERTGGTYSTLKVQPAELEDSGVYFCASSRLAGLQDTQYFGPGTRLTVL.

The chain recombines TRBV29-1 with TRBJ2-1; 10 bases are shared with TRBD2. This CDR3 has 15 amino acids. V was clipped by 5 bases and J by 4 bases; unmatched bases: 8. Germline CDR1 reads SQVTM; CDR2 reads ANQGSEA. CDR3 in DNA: TGCAGCGTTAGGAGCGGGAGGGGTAATTACAATGAGCAGTTCTTC. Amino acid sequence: CSVRSGRGNYNEQFF.

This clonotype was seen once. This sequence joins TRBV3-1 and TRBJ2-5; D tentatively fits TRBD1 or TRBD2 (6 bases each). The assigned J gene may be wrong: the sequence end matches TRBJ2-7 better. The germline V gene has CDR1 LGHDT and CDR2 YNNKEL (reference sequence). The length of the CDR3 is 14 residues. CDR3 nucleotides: TGTGCCAGCAGCCAGCTTGAGGGGGGTAACGAGCAGTACTTC. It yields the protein CASSQLEGGNEQYF.

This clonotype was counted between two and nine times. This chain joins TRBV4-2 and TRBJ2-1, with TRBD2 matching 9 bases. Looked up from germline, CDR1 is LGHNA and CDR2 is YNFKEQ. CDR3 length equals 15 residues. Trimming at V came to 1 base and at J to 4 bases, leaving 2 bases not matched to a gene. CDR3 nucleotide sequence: TGTGCCAGCAGCCAAGTGACTAGCGGTTACAATGAGCAGTTCTTC. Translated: CASSQVTSGYNEQFF.

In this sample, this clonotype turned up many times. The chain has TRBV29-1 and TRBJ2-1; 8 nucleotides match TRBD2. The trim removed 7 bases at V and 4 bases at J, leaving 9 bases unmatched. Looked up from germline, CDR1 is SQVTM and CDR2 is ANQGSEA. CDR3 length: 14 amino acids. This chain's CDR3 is CSALGAGGYNEQFF. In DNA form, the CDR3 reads TGCAGCGCCCTCGGGGCGGGAGGTTACAATGAGCAGTTCTTC.

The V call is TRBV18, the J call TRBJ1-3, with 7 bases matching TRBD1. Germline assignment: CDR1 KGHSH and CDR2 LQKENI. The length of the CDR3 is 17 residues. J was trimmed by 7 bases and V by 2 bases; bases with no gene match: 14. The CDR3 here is CASSPFTGTALGNTIYF. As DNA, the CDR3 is TGTGCCAGCTCACCATTTACCGGGACAGCCCTTGGGAACACCATATATTTT.

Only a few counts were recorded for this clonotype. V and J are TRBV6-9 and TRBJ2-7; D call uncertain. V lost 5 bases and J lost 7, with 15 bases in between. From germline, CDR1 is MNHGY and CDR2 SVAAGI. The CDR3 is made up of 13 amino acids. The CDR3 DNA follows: TGTGCCAGCAGTCCCCCCAAGTTAGGGGAGCAGTACTTC. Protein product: CASSPPKLGEQYF.

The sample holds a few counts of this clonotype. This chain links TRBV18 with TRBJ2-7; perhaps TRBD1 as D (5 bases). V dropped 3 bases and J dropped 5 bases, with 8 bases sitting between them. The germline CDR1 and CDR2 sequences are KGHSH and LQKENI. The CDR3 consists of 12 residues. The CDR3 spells CASSPGRNEQYF. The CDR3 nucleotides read TGTGCCAGCTCACCGGGGCGCAACGAGCAGTACTTC.

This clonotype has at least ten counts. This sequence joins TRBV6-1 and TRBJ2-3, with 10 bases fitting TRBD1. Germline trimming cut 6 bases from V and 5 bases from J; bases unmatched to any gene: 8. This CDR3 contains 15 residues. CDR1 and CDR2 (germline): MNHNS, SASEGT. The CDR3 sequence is CASSARGQGVDTQYF. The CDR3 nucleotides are TGTGCCAGCAGCGCAAGAGGACAGGGGGTAGATACGCAGTATTTT.

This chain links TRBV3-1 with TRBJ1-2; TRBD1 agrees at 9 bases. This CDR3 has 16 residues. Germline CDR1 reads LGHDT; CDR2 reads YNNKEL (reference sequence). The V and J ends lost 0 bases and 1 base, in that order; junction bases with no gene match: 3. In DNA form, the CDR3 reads TGTGCCAGCAGCCAAGAAGGGACAGGGCTTAACTATGGCTACACCTTC. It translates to CASSQEGTGLNYGYTF.

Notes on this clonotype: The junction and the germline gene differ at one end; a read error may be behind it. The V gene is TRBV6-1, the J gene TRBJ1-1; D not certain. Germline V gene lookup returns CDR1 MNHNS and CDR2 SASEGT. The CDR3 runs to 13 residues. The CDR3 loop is CVSSEINTKEAFF. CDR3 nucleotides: TGTGTCAGCAGCGAAATTAACACTAAAGAAGCTTTCTTT.

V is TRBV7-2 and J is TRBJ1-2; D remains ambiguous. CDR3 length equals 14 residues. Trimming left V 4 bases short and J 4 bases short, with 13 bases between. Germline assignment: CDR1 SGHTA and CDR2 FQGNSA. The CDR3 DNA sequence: TGTGCCAGCAGCTCTTTAGGGCCAATCTATGGCTACACCTTC. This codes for CASSSLGPIYGYTF.

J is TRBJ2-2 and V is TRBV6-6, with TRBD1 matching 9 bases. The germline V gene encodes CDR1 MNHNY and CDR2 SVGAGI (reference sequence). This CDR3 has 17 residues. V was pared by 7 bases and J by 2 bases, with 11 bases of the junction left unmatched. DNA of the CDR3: TGTGCCAGCATGGGCGGGACGGGACAGGGCAACACCGGGGAGCTGTTTTTT. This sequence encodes CASMGGTGQGNTGELFF.

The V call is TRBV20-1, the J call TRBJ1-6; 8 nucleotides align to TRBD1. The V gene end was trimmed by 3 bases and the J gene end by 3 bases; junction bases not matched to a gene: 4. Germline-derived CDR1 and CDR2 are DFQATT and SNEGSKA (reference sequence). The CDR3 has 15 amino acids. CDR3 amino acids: CSARGTGGYNSPLHF. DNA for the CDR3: TGCAGTGCTAGGGGAACAGGGGGCTATAATTCACCCCTCCACTTT.

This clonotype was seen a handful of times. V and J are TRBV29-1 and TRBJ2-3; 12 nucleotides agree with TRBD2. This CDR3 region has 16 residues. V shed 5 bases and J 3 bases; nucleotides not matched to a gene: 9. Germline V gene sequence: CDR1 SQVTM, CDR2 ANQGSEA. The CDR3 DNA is TGCAGCGTTCGGGGCCCTAGCGGGGGGGGAACAGATACGCAGTATTTT. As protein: CSVRGPSGGGTDTQYF.

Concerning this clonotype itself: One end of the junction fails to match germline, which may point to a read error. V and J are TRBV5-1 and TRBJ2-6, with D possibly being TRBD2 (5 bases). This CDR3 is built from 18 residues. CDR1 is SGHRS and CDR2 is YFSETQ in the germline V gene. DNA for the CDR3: TGCGCCTGCAGCTTGGAGGTCATCACCTACTCTGGGGCCAACGTCCTGACTTTC. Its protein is CACSLEVITYSGANVLTF.

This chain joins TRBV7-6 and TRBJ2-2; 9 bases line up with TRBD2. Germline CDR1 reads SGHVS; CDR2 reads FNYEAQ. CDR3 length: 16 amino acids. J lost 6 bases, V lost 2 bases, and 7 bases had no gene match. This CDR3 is CASSLSGTSHPGELFF. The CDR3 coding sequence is TGTGCCAGCAGCTTATCCGGGACTAGCCACCCCGGGGAGCTGTTTTTT.

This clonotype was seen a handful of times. CDR3 in amino acids: CASSDRPRYEQYF. DNA of the CDR3: TGCGCCAGCAGTGACCGACCCCGATACGAGCAGTACTTC. The chain is built from TRBV10-2 and TRBJ2-4; D is undetermined. The J call may be wrong; the DNA end is better matched by TRBJ2-7. CDR1 is WSHSY and CDR2 is SAAADI in the germline V gene. CDR3 length: 13 amino acids.

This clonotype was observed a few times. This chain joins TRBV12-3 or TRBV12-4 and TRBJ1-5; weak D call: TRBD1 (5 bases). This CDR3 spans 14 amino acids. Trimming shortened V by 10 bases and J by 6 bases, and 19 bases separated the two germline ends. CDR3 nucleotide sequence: TGTGCCACTACTAGCGGGGGGTTCGGTCAGCCCCAGCATTTT. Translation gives CATTSGGFGQPQHF.

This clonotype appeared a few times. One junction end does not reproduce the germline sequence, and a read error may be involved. CDR3 sequence: CASILDRSQETQYF. DNA for the CDR3: TGTGCCAGCATTTTAGACAGGTCGCAAGAGACCCAGTACTTC. V gene TRBV28 combines with J gene TRBJ2-5; possible D gene TRBD1, 6 bases. The germline V gene encodes CDR1 MDHEN and CDR2 SYDVKM. This CDR3 has 14 residues.

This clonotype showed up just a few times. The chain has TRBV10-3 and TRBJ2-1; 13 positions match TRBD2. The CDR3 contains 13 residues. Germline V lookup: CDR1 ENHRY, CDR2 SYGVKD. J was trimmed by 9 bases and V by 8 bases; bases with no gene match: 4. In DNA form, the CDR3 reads TGTGCCATCGGACTAGCGGGAGTCGGTGAGCAGTTCTTC. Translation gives CAIGLAGVGEQFF.